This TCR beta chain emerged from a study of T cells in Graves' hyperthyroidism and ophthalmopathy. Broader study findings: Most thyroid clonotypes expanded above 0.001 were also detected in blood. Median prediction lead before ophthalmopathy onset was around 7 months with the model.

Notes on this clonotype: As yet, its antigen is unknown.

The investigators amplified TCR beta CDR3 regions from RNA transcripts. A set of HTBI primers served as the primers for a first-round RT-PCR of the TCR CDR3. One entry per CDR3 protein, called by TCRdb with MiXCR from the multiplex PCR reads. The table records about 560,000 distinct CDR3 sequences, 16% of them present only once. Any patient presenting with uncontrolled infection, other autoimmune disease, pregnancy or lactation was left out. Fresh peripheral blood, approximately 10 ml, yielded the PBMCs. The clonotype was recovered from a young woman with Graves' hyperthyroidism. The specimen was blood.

CDR3 in amino acids: CASSLEERGGPQETQYF. CDR3 bases: TGTGCCAGCAGCTTAGAGGAGCGGGGGGGCCCTCAAGAGACCCAGTACTTC. The gene calls are TRBV13 and TRBJ2-5; 10 bases line up with TRBD2. Germline CDR1 is PRHDT and CDR2 is FYEKMQ (reference sequence). The trim removed 1 base at V and 2 bases at J, leaving 7 bases unmatched. The CDR3 has 17 residues.